This entry lists 22 T cell receptor beta chains sequenced from one sample in a study of T cell responses to AZD1222 COVID-19 vaccine (dated by TCRdb to the early 2020s). The label giving this sample's time point can be read as: about 28 days (+/-7) after the second vaccine dose. The treatment or condition label, read with the paper, signifies: meningococcal conjugate vaccine given as trial control. The method behind the library was the immunoSEQ multiplex PCR assay. TCRdb re-hosts the immuneACCESS table, in-frame sequences only. Its copies lack some clones; in the studies checked, an unresolved V gene accounts for under half of them, and the cause for the rest is not known. Counted in this sample were around 210,000 clones; 94% of them appeared once. Of the sample, 1.7% falls within the top ten clones. The source was peripheral blood, collected 28 days after the second dose of the MenACWY control vaccine. The origin of the receptors is an adult who received the MenACWY meningococcal vaccine as a control.

V gene TRBV14 combines with J gene TRBJ2-7; 9 bases agree with TRBD1. Germline V lookup: CDR1 SGHDN, CDR2 FVKESK. The CDR3 sequence is 17 residues long. Trimming at V came to 3 bases and at J to 3 bases, leaving 12 bases not matched to a gene. CDR3 DNA: TGTGCCAGCAGCCACAGAAACGCCGGGACAGGGTTCTACGAGCAGTACTTC. Residues: CASSHRNAGTGFYEQYF.

This clone was detected once. The V and J genes are TRBV27 and TRBJ1-2; TRBD1 is a possible D gene (5 bases). This CDR3 contains 15 residues. V lost 4 bases, J lost 11 bases, and 23 bases lay in between. CDR1 MNHEY and CDR2 SMNVEV come from the germline V gene (reference sequence). The CDR3 nucleotides read TGTGCCAGCAGTTGGGGGAATACGGGGTTGAGGGTATACACCTTC. Translating it yields CASSWGNTGLRVYTF.

The rearrangement joins TRBV30 to TRBJ1-2; 8 bases align to TRBD1. CDR1 and CDR2 from the germline V gene are GTSNPN and SVGIG (reference sequence). V was pared by 3 bases and J by 8 bases, with 2 bases of the junction left unmatched. This CDR3 region has 11 residues. The CDR3 protein is CAWSDRGGYTF. CDR3 in DNA: TGTGCCTGGAGCGACAGGGGCGGCTACACCTTC.

CDR3 sequence reads: CASSLPGGGGYGYTF. The CDR3 region has the DNA TGTGCCAGCAGTTTACCAGGGGGCGGTGGCTATGGCTACACCTTC. The rearrangement links TRBV28 to TRBJ1-2, with 8 bases that match TRBD1. The CDR3 consists of 15 residues. Germline V CDR1 and CDR2: MDHEN, SYDVKM. V gave up 2 bases and J gave up 4 bases; unmatched junction bases: 6.

J is TRBJ1-2 and V is TRBV6-1, with a possible D match to TRBD1 (5 bases). The V and J ends lost 3 bases and 6 bases respectively, with 11 bases between them. The CDR3 covers 13 residues. In germline, CDR1 is MNHNS, CDR2 SASEGT. This CDR3 is CASSDSGTHGYTF. CDR3 coding DNA: TGTGCCAGCAGTGATTCGGGGACCCATGGCTACACCTTC.

V usage is TRBV7-8 and J usage is TRBJ2-7; weak D call: TRBD1 (6 bases). Trimming took off 1 base at V and 7 bases at J, with 17 bases between the two ends. Germline V lookup: CDR1 SGHVS, CDR2 FQNEAQ. The CDR3 has 15 residues. CDR3 sequence: CASSLVSQGMSEQYF. The DNA for the CDR3 is TGTGCCAGCAGCTTAGTATCACAGGGAATGAGTGAGCAGTACTTC.

The V and J genes are TRBV19 and TRBJ1-3, with D hard to call. This CDR3 contains 14 residues. CDR1 is LNHDA, CDR2 SQIVND, per germline (reference sequence). Deletions cut 7 bases from V and 5 bases from J, with 15 bases between. CDR3 sequence reads: CASKEQLNRNTIYF. The CDR3 DNA sequence: TGTGCCAGTAAGGAACAGCTTAACAGAAACACCATATATTTT.

CDR3 coding DNA: TGTGCCAGCAGCTCCGGATCTTACTCTGGAAACACCATATATTTT. Protein: CASSSGSYSGNTIYF. The chain is built from TRBV7-2 and TRBJ1-3; D remains unclear. Germline V gene sequence: CDR1 SGHTA, CDR2 FQGNSA. This CDR3 is built from 15 residues. V was clipped by 4 bases and J by 0 bases, with 10 bases between them. Full variable domain (missing parts from reference TRBV7-2 and TRBJ1-3): GAGVSQSPSNKVTEKGKDVELRCDPISGHTALYWYRQSLGQGLEFLIYFQGNSAPDKSGLPSDRFSAERTGGSVSTLTIQRTQQEDSAVYLCASSSGSYSGNTIYFGEGSWLTVV.

In DNA, the CDR3 is TGTGCCAGCCTTTCCGGGCAGGGGGCGTCTAATTCACCCCTCCACTTT. It encodes CASLSGQGASNSPLHF. The chain combines TRBV28 with TRBJ1-6; 8 bases are a match to TRBD1. The ends lost 8 bases at V and 6 bases at J; junction bases unmatched: 12. The CDR3 has 16 residues. Germline loops: CDR1 MDHEN, CDR2 SYDVKM.

This clone was found once. This chain joins TRBV3-1 (or the pseudogene TRBV3-2) and TRBJ1-6; 7 bases are a match to TRBD1. This CDR3 has 16 residues. Germline V gene data show CDR1 as LGHDT and CDR2 as YNNKEL (reference sequence). V dropped 5 bases and J dropped 7; count of bases not matched to a gene: 11. The CDR3 region has the DNA TGTGCCAGCAGCTTACAAACAGGACAGGCCAATTCACCCCTCCACTTT. Its protein is CASSLQTGQANSPLHF.

This chain connects TRBV28 to TRBJ1-2; 7 nucleotides align to TRBD1. Germline-derived CDR1 and CDR2 are MDHEN and SYDVKM. This CDR3 comprises 12 residues. V dropped 6 bases and J dropped 6; count of bases not matched to a gene: 4. DNA of the CDR3: TGTGCCAGCAGGGGGACAGTTAATGGCTACACCTTC. Residues: CASRGTVNGYTF.

This clone appeared a single time. One end of the junction fails to match germline, which may point to a read error. The chain has TRBV6-4 and TRBJ1-5, with D uncertain. Per germline, CDR1 MRHNA and CDR2 SNTAGT. There are 9 residues in the CDR3. CDR3 region: CASSQPQHF. The CDR3, as DNA: TGTGCCAGCAGTCAGCCCCAGCATTTT.

This chain joins TRBV7-3 and TRBJ1-1, with TRBD1 matching over 7 bases. CDR1 is SGHTA, CDR2 FQGTGA, per germline. CDR3 length: 14 residues. J was trimmed by 8 bases and V by 1 base; bases with no gene match: 7. Here the CDR3 reads CASSLMGTGDEAFF. CDR3 nucleotide sequence: TGTGCCAGCAGCTTAATGGGAACAGGGGACGAAGCTTTCTTT.

The J gene is TRBJ1-6, the V gene TRBV11-1; 9 positions match TRBD1. The V segment lost 5 bases and the J segment 10 bases; nucleotides outside the gene matches: 6. Germline V lookup: CDR1 SGHAT, CDR2 FQDESV (reference sequence). The CDR3 covers 14 residues. For the CDR3, the DNA is TGTGCCAGCAGCCGGACAGGGGCGGGCTCACCCCTCCACTTT. Translation gives CASSRTGAGSPLHF.

V and J are TRBV3-1 (or the pseudogene TRBV3-2) and TRBJ2-3, with a possible D match to TRBD1 (5 bases). Germline assignment: CDR1 LGHDT and CDR2 YNNKEL (reference sequence). The CDR3 spans 15 residues. The germline V and J ends were trimmed by 3 bases and 3 bases, with 13 bases remaining between them. The CDR3 DNA reads as TGTGCCAGCAGCCAGTCCGCAGGGTTGACAGATACGCAGTATTTT. It is translated as CASSQSAGLTDTQYF.

This clone showed up just once. The chain employs TRBV27 and TRBJ2-3, with 7 bases matching TRBD2. This CDR3 contains 17 residues. V trimming: 5 bases; J trimming: 5 bases; junction bases outside the gene matches: 16. Germline V gene data show CDR1 as MNHEY and CDR2 as SMNVEV (reference sequence). The CDR3 DNA is TGTGCCAGCAGTACAGGACTAGAGGGAGATCGTGGAGATACGCAGTATTTT. The encoded protein is CASSTGLEGDRGDTQYF.

The chain combines TRBV28 with TRBJ2-3; 8 bases map to TRBD2. Germline CDR1 reads MDHEN; CDR2 reads SYDVKM. This CDR3 is 13 amino acids long. With 5 bases clipped from V and 4 bases from J, the junction kept 2 bases outside the gene matches. CDR3 protein: CASSHGGADTQYF. In DNA, the CDR3 is TGTGCCAGCAGTCACGGGGGGGCAGATACGCAGTATTTT.

V gene TRBV21-1 combines with J gene TRBJ1-2; the DNA was not compared with TRBD1, the D call given in the table. TRBV21-1 is deemed a pseudogene. The CDR3 consists of 14 residues. DNA for the CDR3: TGTGCCAGCAGCAAAGCGACAGGGGGCTATGGCTACACCTTC. Protein product: CASSKATGGYGYTF.

This clone has only one observation. The gene calls are TRBV6-4 and TRBJ2-1; 9 bases map to TRBD2. V lost 0 bases and J lost 6; bases outside the gene matches: 3. This CDR3 has 15 residues. Germline CDR1 MRHNA, CDR2 SNTAGT. CDR3 coding DNA: TGTGCCAGCAGTGACTCGGCGGGGGGGCGCAATGAGCAGTTCTTC. Amino acids: CASSDSAGGRNEQFF.

This rearrangement joins TRBV19 to TRBJ2-1; 7 bases agree with TRBD2. The V gene end was trimmed by 1 base and the J gene end by 3 bases; junction bases not matched to a gene: 12. The CDR3 spans 18 residues. CDR1 and CDR2 (germline): LNHDA, SQIVND (reference sequence). The CDR3 sequence is CASSIASPSSGFYNEQFF. The CDR3 nucleotides read TGTGCCAGTAGTATAGCCTCCCCCTCTAGCGGCTTCTACAATGAGCAGTTCTTC. The complete variable domain, with remaining parts taken from reference TRBV19 and TRBJ2-1, reads DGGITQSPKYLFRKEGQNVTLSCEQNLNHDAMYWYRQDPGQGLRLIYYSQIVNDFQKGDIAEGYSVSREKKESFPLTVTSAQKNPTAFYLCASSIASPSSGFYNEQFFGPGTRLTVL.

The V call is TRBV2, the J call TRBJ1-1; no firm D call. Germline CDR1 reads SNHLY; CDR2 reads FYNNEI. There are 13 residues in the CDR3. V was clipped by 5 bases and J by 4 bases, with 11 bases between them. The CDR3 bases are TGTGCCAGCAGTTTGACGGAAATCACTGAAGCTTTCTTT. Translated, it gives CASSLTEITEAFF.

The chain joins TRBV27 to TRBJ2-7; 9 bases are shared with TRBD1. V shed 4 bases and J 2 bases; nucleotides not matched to a gene: 9. The CDR3 loop spans 16 amino acids. Germline V gives CDR1 MNHEY, CDR2 SMNVEV (reference sequence). The CDR3 coding sequence is TGTGCCAGCAGTTACCAACCTCGGACAGGGGCCTACGAGCAGTACTTC. Encoded protein: CASSYQPRTGAYEQYF.